This is a list of T cell receptor beta chains from one sample in a study of blood T cell repertoires in COVID-19. Clones were sequenced by immunoSEQ multiplex PCR, and TCRdb holds only the in-frame ones, with some missing. In the table there are roughly 140,000 clones, 84% of which are singletons. The sample comprised peripheral blood. These receptors were obtained from an elderly woman in a cohort sampled during active or convalescent COVID-19. CDR3s include the opening cysteine and the closing phenylalanine or tryptophan. D genes are given only for firm matches. Expanded clones get a size class; other rows say once, few or many, or leave the size out.

j_call: TRBJ2-7
d_call: .
v_call: TRBV19
clone_size: .
cdr3_aa: CASKERQGRVQYF
cdr3_nt: TGTGCCAGCAAAGAAAGACAGGGGAGGGTGCAGTACTTC

j_call: TRBJ1-2
d_call: .
v_call: TRBV5-6
clone_size: .
cdr3_aa: CASSPQLGGRWDGYTF
cdr3_nt: TGTGCCAGCAGCCCTCAGTTGGGGGGGCGCTGGGACGGCTACACCTTC

j_call: TRBJ1-1
d_call: .
v_call: TRBV6-6
clone_size: .
cdr3_aa: CAIRMTGGNTEAFF
cdr3_nt: TGTGCCATCCGGATGACTGGGGGCAACACTGAAGCTTTCTTT

j_call: TRBJ2-3
d_call: .
v_call: TRBV5-4
clone_size: .
cdr3_aa: CASSSNTDTQYF
cdr3_nt: TGTGCCAGCAGCTCAAACACAGATACGCAGTATTTT

j_call: TRBJ1-4
d_call: .
v_call: TRBV7-9
clone_size: .
cdr3_aa: CASSFGLLEKLFF
cdr3_nt: TGTGCCAGCAGCTTCGGACTTCTAGAAAAACTGTTTTTT

j_call: TRBJ1-5
d_call: TRBD1
v_call: TRBV5-6
clone_size: .
cdr3_aa: CASSWGQTSNQPQHF
cdr3_nt: TGTGCCAGCAGCTGGGGACAGACTAGCAATCAGCCCCAGCATTTT

j_call: TRBJ1-5
d_call: TRBD1
v_call: TRBV7-8
clone_size: .
cdr3_aa: CASSLNAGGGQPQHF
cdr3_nt: TGTGCCAGCAGCTTAAACGCAGGGGGCGGTCAGCCCCAGCATTTT

j_call: TRBJ2-5
d_call: TRBD2
v_call: TRBV27
clone_size: .
cdr3_aa: CASSFSGIGETQYF
cdr3_nt: TGTGCCAGCAGTTTTAGCGGGATTGGGGAGACCCAGTACTTC

j_call: TRBJ2-2
d_call: .
v_call: TRBV7-2
clone_size: .
cdr3_aa: CASSLRWSPNTGELFF
cdr3_nt: TGTGCCAGCAGCTTGCGTTGGTCGCCGAACACCGGGGAGCTGTTTTTT

j_call: TRBJ1-3
d_call: .
v_call: TRBV10-2
clone_size: once
cdr3_aa: CASSRQLSTSGNTIYF
cdr3_nt: TGCGCCAGCAGCCGACAGTTGTCCACCTCTGGAAACACCATATATTTT

j_call: TRBJ2-1
d_call: .
v_call: TRBV7-2
clone_size: .
cdr3_aa: CASSLGLMFDEQFF
cdr3_nt: TGTGCCAGCAGCCTGGGACTCATGTTCGATGAGCAGTTCTTC

j_call: TRBJ1-1
d_call: .
v_call: TRBV3-1/TRBV3-2
clone_size: .
cdr3_aa: CASSQRVDTEAFF
cdr3_nt: TGTGCCAGCAGCCAGCGGGTGGACACTGAAGCTTTCTTT